These 31 T cell receptor beta chains were all obtained from the same sample, sequenced in a study of blood T cell repertoires in COVID-19. Sequencing was performed with immunoSEQ multiplex PCR; in TCRdb, only in-frame clones are kept and a portion is missing. The repertoire holds about 210,000 clones, 84% seen once, with 7.6% in the top ten. The material sequenced was peripheral blood. The receptors come from a woman in her 50s with active or convalescent COVID-19.

The V gene is TRBV12-3 or TRBV12-4, the J gene TRBJ2-7; possibly TRBD2 for D (6 bases). V was trimmed by 3 bases and J by 8 bases, leaving 8 bases between them. The CDR3 runs to 11 residues. CDR3 sequence (DNA): TGTGCCAGCAGTTTGGGAGGCAAGCAGTACTTC. It specifies CASSLGGKQYF.

The chain has TRBV18 and TRBJ2-1; D is possibly TRBD1 (6 bases). Trimming cost V 3 bases and J 5 bases, with 11 bases left between them. The CDR3 is 14 amino acids. CDR1 is KGHSH, CDR2 LQKENI, per germline. The CDR3 DNA sequence: TGTGCCAGCTCACCTTTTGGACAGAACAATGAGCAGTTCTTC. It translates to CASSPFGQNNEQFF.

The rearrangement links TRBV2 to TRBJ2-7, with TRBD2 matching 9 bases. The germline V gene has CDR1 SNHLY and CDR2 FYNNEI. This CDR3 is 16 amino acids long. V lost 0 bases, J lost 7 bases, and 10 bases stayed unmatched. This chain's CDR3 is CASSEAGTSYLWEQYF. The CDR3 bases are TGTGCCAGCAGTGAAGCAGGGACTAGCTATCTTTGGGAGCAGTACTTC.

This chain connects TRBV5-1 to TRBJ2-3, with 7 bases lining up with TRBD2. Germline V gene data show CDR1 as SGHRS and CDR2 as YFSETQ. The CDR3 has 17 residues. The V and J ends lost 0 bases and 0 bases, in that order; junction bases with no gene match: 7. The DNA of the CDR3 is TGCGCCAGCAGCTTGGCCAACTCGGGGGGTAGCACAGATACGCAGTATTTT. This gives the protein CASSLANSGGSTDTQYF. The variable domain in full, completed from reference TRBV5-1 and TRBJ2-3, reads KAGVTQTPRYLIKTRGQQVTLSCSPISGHRSVSWYQQTPGQGLQFLFEYFSETQRNKGNFPGRFSGRQFSNSRSEMNVSTLELGDSALYLCASSLANSGGSTDTQYFGPGTRLTVL.

V is TRBV28 and J is TRBJ2-3; 8 nucleotides line up with TRBD2. CDR1 and CDR2 from the germline V gene are MDHEN and SYDVKM. The CDR3 extends over 15 amino acids. The V gene end was trimmed by 8 bases and the J gene end by 6 bases; junction bases not matched to a gene: 13. In nucleotides, the CDR3 is TGTGCCAGCGCGTCGGGGGGGTTGTTCACCGATACGCAGTATTTT. It yields the protein CASASGGLFTDTQYF.

As concerns this clone: The same CDR3 arises from other DNA sequences in this sample as well. The V gene is TRBV11-1, the J gene TRBJ2-5; D is perhaps TRBD1 (6 bases). V lost 5 bases, J lost 2 bases, and 9 bases lay in between. Per germline, CDR1 SGHAT and CDR2 FQDESV (reference sequence). This CDR3 spans 13 amino acids. CDR3 region: CASSLGQQETQYF. CDR3 DNA sequence: TGTGCCAGCAGCCTAGGACAGCAAGAGACCCAGTACTTC.

This chain uses TRBV9 with TRBJ2-1, with D perhaps TRBD2 (6 bases). CDR3 length: 14 residues. In germline, CDR1 is SGDLS, CDR2 YYNGEE. Trimming pared 2 bases from V and 0 bases from J, leaving 6 bases between. The CDR3 nucleotides are TGTGCCAGCAGCGTGGGACTCTCCTACAATGAGCAGTTCTTC. Translation gives CASSVGLSYNEQFF.

This clone was recorded many times. The chain recombines TRBV25-1 with TRBJ1-3; D is unclear. Germline V gene sequence: CDR1 MGHDK, CDR2 SYGVNS. The CDR3 is made up of 16 amino acids. Trimming left V 1 base short and J 3 bases short, with 13 bases between. CDR3 bases: TGTGCCAGCAGTGAATGGGAGGACCATAGTGGAAACACCATATATTTT. It is translated as CASSEWEDHSGNTIYF.

The table lists this clone with a count of one. This rearrangement joins TRBV11-2 to TRBJ1-3; D may be TRBD1 (5 bases). Germline loops: CDR1 SGHAT, CDR2 FQNNGV. The CDR3 is made up of 15 amino acids. Trimming pared 5 bases from V and 0 bases from J, leaving 11 bases between. The chain's CDR3 is CASSRGGSSGNTIYF. As DNA, the CDR3 is TGTGCCAGCAGCCGGGGGGGGTCCTCTGGAAACACCATATATTTT.

This rearrangement joins TRBV4-2 to TRBJ1-1; 9 bases are shared with TRBD1. CDR1 and CDR2 (germline): LGHNA, YNFKEQ. The CDR3 extends over 14 amino acids. With V trimmed by 6 bases and J by 3 bases, 5 bases remained unmatched. CDR3 sequence reads: CASSPRTGDTEAFF. The CDR3 nucleotides read TGTGCCAGCAGTCCCCGGACAGGGGACACTGAAGCTTTCTTT.

V and J are TRBV6-5 and TRBJ2-2, with 8 nucleotides matching TRBD1. This CDR3 has 15 amino acids. V lost 5 bases and J lost 0; bases outside the gene matches: 2. Germline CDR1 MNHEY, CDR2 SVGAGI. The DNA for the CDR3 is TGTGCCAGCAGTCCACAGGGGGCGAACACCGGGGAGCTGTTTTTT. This sequence encodes CASSPQGANTGELFF.

This clone was seen only a few times. The chain employs TRBV5-4 and TRBJ1-5; tentatively, D is TRBD1 (5 bases). There are 15 residues in the CDR3. Trimming removed 0 bases at V and 2 bases at J, with 9 bases between. Per the germline V gene, CDR1 is SGHNT and CDR2 is YYREEE (reference sequence). The CDR3 DNA is TGTGCCAGCAGCTTGGATCCGGGGGGCAATCAGCCCCAGCATTTT. As protein: CASSLDPGGNQPQHF.

CDR3 protein: CASSESQALRGEKLFF. DNA for the CDR3: TGCGCCAGCAGTGAGTCACAGGCCCTCAGGGGCGAAAAACTGTTTTTT. This chain joins TRBV10-1 and TRBJ1-4, with D possibly being TRBD1 (6 bases). Germline lookup yields CDR1 WNHNN and CDR2 SYGVQD (reference sequence). V gave up 0 bases and J gave up 8 bases, with 16 bases separating them. The CDR3 extends over 16 amino acids.

The chain employs TRBV5-1 and TRBJ1-2, with D uncertain. Germline V CDR1 and CDR2: SGHRS, YFSETQ. The CDR3 is 14 amino acids. Trimming shortened V by 2 bases and J by 0 bases, and 8 bases separated the two germline ends. CDR3 in DNA: TGCGCCAGCAGCTTTTCTAAAGCTAACTATGGCTACACCTTC. Encoded protein: CASSFSKANYGYTF.

This rearrangement joins TRBV11-2 to TRBJ2-1; D perhaps matches TRBD1 (6 bases). With 6 bases removed from V and 0 bases from J, the gap between germline ends came to 12 bases. This CDR3 has 15 amino acids. In germline, CDR1 is SGHAT, CDR2 FQNNGV. CDR3 residues: CASRPVGASYNEQFF. CDR3 coding DNA: TGTGCCAGCAGACCAGTGGGGGCCTCCTACAATGAGCAGTTCTTC.

This clone was seen a single time. The chain combines TRBV2 with TRBJ1-1, with TRBD1 matching over 8 bases. The CDR3 runs 14 residues. CDR1 and CDR2 from the germline V gene are SNHLY and FYNNEI. The junction had 6 bases not matched to a gene; V was cut back by 3 bases and J by 6 bases. The CDR3 sequence: CASSDFRTGPEAFF. The CDR3 DNA is TGTGCCAGCAGTGATTTTAGGACAGGGCCTGAAGCTTTCTTT.

This chain connects TRBV6-5 to TRBJ1-2; D perhaps matches TRBD1 (5 bases). The CDR3 loop spans 13 amino acids. V lost 2 bases and J 6 bases, leaving 10 bases between the germline ends. Looked up from germline, CDR1 is MNHEY and CDR2 is SVGAGI. CDR3: CASSYVGRDGYTF. As DNA, the CDR3 is TGTGCCAGCAGTTACGTGGGGCGAGATGGCTACACCTTC.

This clone was counted once. The gene calls are TRBV24-1 and TRBJ1-2, with D possibly matching TRBD1 (5 bases). Germline loops: CDR1 KGHDR, CDR2 SFDVKD. Trimming stripped 4 bases from V and 6 bases from J, with 11 bases between. The CDR3 consists of 13 residues. CDR3 region: CATSDRVGHGYTF. CDR3 coding DNA: TGTGCCACCAGTGACAGGGTCGGGCATGGCTACACCTTC.

The chain carries TRBV3-1 (or the pseudogene TRBV3-2) and TRBJ2-1; TRBD2 aligns across 12 bases. Germline V gene data show CDR1 as LGHDT and CDR2 as YNNKEL (reference sequence). The CDR3 is 18 residues long. The ends lost 4 bases at V and 0 bases at J; junction bases unmatched: 7. The DNA for the CDR3 is TGTGCCAGCAGCCGGCGTCTAGCGGGAGGGAGCTCCTACAATGAGCAGTTCTTC. Translating gives CASSRRLAGGSSYNEQFF.

For the CDR3, the DNA is TGTGCCAGTAGTACAGGACAGATCGTGGTAGCTTCACCCCTCCACTTT. The encoded protein is CASSTGQIVVASPLHF. The V gene is TRBV19, the J gene TRBJ1-6, with a tentative D call TRBD1 (6 bases). V lost 4 bases to trimming and J lost 9 bases, with 19 bases between them. The CDR3 is 16 residues long. Looked up from germline, CDR1 is LNHDA and CDR2 is SQIVND (reference sequence).

This sequence joins TRBV18 and TRBJ2-2; a possible D gene is TRBD1 (6 bases). The germline CDR1 and CDR2 sequences are KGHSH and LQKENI. Trimming removed 5 bases at V and 0 bases at J, with 10 bases between. The CDR3 totals 15 residues. Here the CDR3 reads CASSWTVPNTGELFF. CDR3 bases: TGTGCCAGCTCATGGACAGTTCCGAACACCGGGGAGCTGTTTTTT.

The chain combines TRBV27 with TRBJ2-7; 7 nucleotides line up with TRBD1. V shed 4 bases, J shed 7 bases, and the junction held 10 bases outside the gene matches. Germline CDR1 reads MNHEY; CDR2 reads SMNVEV (reference sequence). This CDR3 is 14 amino acids long. The CDR3 spells CASSSSTAGGEQYF. Here the CDR3 DNA reads TGTGCCAGCAGTTCTAGTACGGCAGGGGGAGAGCAGTACTTC.

The chain carries TRBV28 and TRBJ2-1; the match to TRBD2 covers 9 bases. V trimming: 3 bases; J trimming: 5 bases; junction bases outside the gene matches: 5. Germline values: CDR1 MDHEN, CDR2 SYDVKM. CDR3 length: 15 residues. The CDR3 is CASSLGLAGNNEQFF. CDR3 DNA: TGTGCCAGCAGTTTGGGCCTAGCGGGGAACAATGAGCAGTTCTTC.

The V and J genes are TRBV18 and TRBJ2-1; D gene uncertain. V was cut by 0 bases and J by 5 bases, with 5 bases left in between. This CDR3 is 13 amino acids long. In germline, CDR1 is KGHSH, CDR2 LQKENI. The CDR3 DNA follows: TGTGCCAGCTCACCACCGTTTAACAATGAGCAGTTCTTC. Translation gives CASSPPFNNEQFF. The full variable domain, with the rest looked up from reference TRBV18 and TRBJ2-1, is NAGVMQNPRHLVRRRGQEARLRCSPMKGHSHVYWYRQLPEEGLKFMVYLQKENIIDESGMPKERFSAEFPKEGPSILRIQQVVRGDSAAYFCASSPPFNNEQFFGPGTRLTVL.

V usage is TRBV19 and J usage is TRBJ2-7; TRBD2 might be the D (6 bases). V was clipped by 6 bases and J by 2 bases, with 14 bases between them. Germline V gene sequence: CDR1 LNHDA, CDR2 SQIVND (reference sequence). The CDR3 consists of 14 residues. The chain's CDR3 is CASRAGTFTYEQYF. For the CDR3, the DNA is TGTGCCAGTAGGGCCGGGACTTTTACCTACGAGCAGTACTTC. The full variable domain, rest sourced from reference TRBV19 and TRBJ2-7, is DGGITQSPKYLFRKEGQNVTLSCEQNLNHDAMYWYRQDPGQGLRLIYYSQIVNDFQKGDIAEGYSVSREKKESFPLTVTSAQKNPTAFYLCASRAGTFTYEQYFGPGTRLTVT.

The chain carries TRBV7-9 and TRBJ1-2; D is possibly TRBD1 (5 bases). Trimming cost V 4 bases and J 7 bases, with 13 bases left between them. There are 13 residues in the CDR3. Germline V lookup: CDR1 SEHNR, CDR2 FQNEAQ (reference sequence). CDR3 in amino acids: CASSSQWGGGYTF. CDR3 in DNA: TGTGCCAGCAGCTCACAATGGGGGGGTGGCTACACCTTC.

The rearrangement links TRBV7-2 to TRBJ2-3; D may be TRBD1 (5 bases). Germline V CDR1 and CDR2: SGHTA, FQGNSA. Between the trimmed V and J ends, which lost 5 bases and 5 bases, there was a span of 8 bases. The length of the CDR3 is 12 residues. CDR3 residues: CASSNRKDTQYF. The CDR3 nucleotides are TGTGCCAGCAGCAACAGGAAAGATACGCAGTATTTT.

Only one count was recorded for this clone. The chain joins TRBV2 to TRBJ1-3, with D hard to call. In germline, CDR1 is SNHLY, CDR2 FYNNEI. V gave up 7 bases and J gave up 0 bases, with 4 bases separating them. There are 12 residues in the CDR3. The CDR3 DNA follows: TGTGCCAGCACCAGCTCTGGAAACACCATATATTTT. Protein sequence: CASTSSGNTIYF.

This sequence joins TRBV3-1 (or the pseudogene TRBV3-2) and TRBJ2-3; 7 nucleotides align to TRBD2. The V segment lost 1 base and the J segment 0 bases; nucleotides outside the gene matches: 7. The CDR3 contains 17 residues. Per the germline V gene, CDR1 is LGHDT and CDR2 is YNNKEL (reference sequence). The CDR3 bases are TGTGCCAGCAGCCAAGCAGGCAGCGGGGCTAGCACAGATACGCAGTATTTT. It yields the protein CASSQAGSGASTDTQYF.

J is TRBJ2-1 and V is TRBV5-1; the match to TRBD2 covers 7 bases. V was pared by 5 bases and J by 9 bases, with 11 bases of the junction left unmatched. The CDR3 contains 14 residues. Germline V lookup: CDR1 SGHRS, CDR2 YFSETQ. DNA for the CDR3: TGCGCCAGCAGGGGCATTCTAGCGGCGGGTGAGCAGTTCTTC. Encoded protein: CASRGILAAGEQFF.

The J gene is TRBJ1-3, the V gene TRBV3-1 (or the pseudogene TRBV3-2); D perhaps matches TRBD1 (5 bases). V shed 0 bases and J shed 4 bases, with 16 bases lying between them. Germline lookup yields CDR1 LGHDT and CDR2 YNNKEL (reference sequence). This CDR3 contains 17 residues. The CDR3 loop is CASSQEWRGLRGNTIYF. DNA of the CDR3: TGTGCCAGCAGCCAAGAATGGAGGGGCCTGAGGGGAAACACCATATATTTT.